A single sample gave rise to the 27 T cell receptor beta chains below, sequenced in a study of Ad26.COV2.S vaccination and SARS-CoV-2 variants. The protocol was immunoSEQ multiplex PCR, while the TCRdb copy is restricted to in-frame clones and leaves out a portion. The sample shows roughly 450,000 clones, approximately 92% of them seen only once. The treatment denotes: roughly 19 received Ad26.COV2.S at low or high dose, single or two shots; about 5 received placebo; per-sample allocation not given. Each sample was drawn 63 days after the first injection (of vaccine or placebo). The source material was peripheral blood, sampled in a trial of Ad26.COV2.S vaccine versus placebo. The origin of the receptors is a person between 18 and 65 years old who received the Ad26.COV2.S COVID-19 vaccine or a placebo.

This chain joins TRBV6-4 and TRBJ2-7; D is possibly TRBD1 or TRBD2 (5 bases each). Germline values: CDR1 MRHNA, CDR2 SNTAGT. V dropped 10 bases and J dropped 2 bases, with 33 bases sitting between them. The CDR3 length is 19 residues. CDR3: CATHGGTNLWGRSPYEQYF. In DNA, the CDR3 is TGTGCCACCCATGGTGGAACAAACCTATGGGGGAGATCCCCCTACGAGCAGTACTTC.

This clone was seen only once. V is TRBV25-1 and J is TRBJ1-5; 8 nucleotides agree with TRBD1. The ends lost 3 bases at V and 6 bases at J; junction bases unmatched: 4. The CDR3 has 14 residues. Per the germline V gene, CDR1 is MGHDK and CDR2 is SYGVNS. CDR3 DNA sequence: TGTGCCAGCAGTGACGAGACAGGGGTTCAGCCCCAGCATTTT. This gives the protein CASSDETGVQPQHF.

This chain links TRBV2 with TRBJ1-1, with D unclear. Germline-derived CDR1 and CDR2 are SNHLY and FYNNEI. Trimming removed 3 bases at V and 1 base at J, with 6 bases between. The CDR3 runs 13 residues. CDR3 DNA: TGTGCCAGCAGTGAGATAGGGAACACTGAAGCTTTCTTT. Its protein product is CASSEIGNTEAFF. Combining the CDR3 with reference TRBV2 and TRBJ1-1 gives the whole variable domain EPEVTQTPSHQVTQMGQEVILRCVPISNHLYFYWYRQILGQKVEFLVSFYNNEISEKSEIFDDQFSVERPDGSNFTLKIRSTKLEDSAMYFCASSEIGNTEAFFGQGTRLTVV.

A single count supports this clone. The rearrangement joins TRBV3-1 (or the pseudogene TRBV3-2) to TRBJ2-1, with 8 bases fitting TRBD2. This CDR3 has 15 residues. V shed 3 bases, J shed 5 bases, and the junction held 6 bases outside the gene matches. Germline CDR1 LGHDT, CDR2 YNNKEL (reference sequence). This CDR3 reads CASSHPTSANNEQFF. The DNA of the CDR3 is TGTGCCAGCAGCCACCCGACTAGCGCCAACAATGAGCAGTTCTTC.

The CDR3 protein is CASSYSGGLNTEAFF. CDR3 coding DNA: TGTGCCAGCAGTTACTCGGGAGGATTGAACACTGAAGCTTTCTTT. This sequence joins TRBV6-2 or TRBV6-3 and TRBJ1-1; D call uncertain. This CDR3 is built from 15 residues. V was cut by 0 bases and J by 0 bases, with 8 bases left in between. Germline V gene data show CDR1 as MNHEY and CDR2 as SVGEGT.

This chain connects TRBV10-3 to TRBJ2-7; perhaps D is TRBD1 or TRBD2 (5 bases each). The CDR3 spans 13 residues. Looked up from germline, CDR1 is ENHRY and CDR2 is SYGVKD. Deletions cut 5 bases from V and 6 bases from J, with 14 bases between. Written as DNA, the CDR3 is TGTGCCATCAGTTCCGAAGGGACCCGCGAGCAGTACTTC. Its translation: CAISSEGTREQYF.

The chain combines TRBV5-1 with TRBJ1-3; no reliable D call. The V end was cut by 0 bases, the J end by 0 bases, with 13 bases between. Per germline, CDR1 SGHRS and CDR2 YFSETQ. The CDR3 sequence is 17 residues long. The CDR3 sequence: CASSLEPPGASGNTIYF. CDR3 nucleotides: TGCGCCAGCAGCTTGGAACCCCCAGGCGCCTCTGGAAACACCATATATTTT.

V is TRBV5-1 and J is TRBJ2-1, with 9 bases aligning to TRBD2. CDR3 size: 15 residues. The germline CDR1 and CDR2 sequences are SGHRS and YFSETQ. Trimming took 0 bases from V and 5 from J; bases not matched to a gene: 3. CDR3 region: CASSLDGTSHNEQFF. The CDR3 coding sequence is TGCGCCAGCAGCTTGGATGGGACTAGCCACAATGAGCAGTTCTTC.

The chain combines TRBV5-1 with TRBJ2-2; D unresolved. V lost 4 bases and J 0 bases, leaving 10 bases between the germline ends. Germline assignment: CDR1 SGHRS and CDR2 YFSETQ. The CDR3 is made up of 15 amino acids. The CDR3 coding sequence is TGCGCCAGCAGCCGGTCCCCCACGAACACCGGGGAGCTGTTTTTT. Its translation is CASSRSPTNTGELFF. The variable domain in full, completed from reference TRBV5-1 and TRBJ2-2, reads KAGVTQTPRYLIKTRGQQVTLSCSPISGHRSVSWYQQTPGQGLQFLFEYFSETQRNKGNFPGRFSGRQFSNSRSEMNVSTLELGDSALYLCASSRSPTNTGELFFGEGSRLTVL.

The J gene is TRBJ1-6, the V gene TRBV28; tentatively, D is TRBD1 (6 bases). V was trimmed by 6 bases and J by 7 bases, leaving 16 bases between them. CDR1 is MDHEN and CDR2 is SYDVKM in the germline V gene. The CDR3 consists of 15 residues. In DNA form, the CDR3 reads TGTGCCAGCAGATCGAGCACCACAGGGAATTCACCCCTCCACTTT. This translates into CASRSSTTGNSPLHF.

V is TRBV6-2 or TRBV6-3 and J is TRBJ1-2; D is unresolved. This CDR3 is built from 15 residues. V was trimmed by 0 bases and J by 4 bases, leaving 12 bases between them. Germline V gene sequence: CDR1 MNHEY, CDR2 SVGEGT. In DNA form, the CDR3 reads TGTGCCAGCAGTTACTCCCCGTGGACGGGCTATGGCTACACCTTC. Amino acids: CASSYSPWTGYGYTF.

The chain is built from TRBV5-4 and TRBJ2-1; D remains ambiguous. The CDR3 has 13 amino acids. V lost 4 bases and J 6 bases, leaving 11 bases between the germline ends. CDR1 and CDR2 from the germline V gene are SGHNT and YYREEE (reference sequence). The CDR3 DNA is TGTGCCAGCAGCCCGGACCGTCGCAATGAGCAGTTCTTC. Translated, it gives CASSPDRRNEQFF. Combining the CDR3 with reference TRBV5-4 and TRBJ2-1 gives the whole variable domain ETGVTQSPTHLIKTRGQQVTLRCSSQSGHNTVSWYQQALGQGPQFIFQYYREEENGRGNFPPRFSGLQFPNYSSELNVNALELDDSALYLCASSPDRRNEQFFGPGTRLTVL.

The chain uses TRBV29-1 and TRBJ2-5; 8 nucleotides align to TRBD1. Germline V CDR1 and CDR2: SQVTM, ANQGSEA. V lost 2 bases, J lost 5 bases, and 4 bases stayed unmatched. The CDR3 sequence is 13 residues long. CDR3: CSVEQGASETQYF. For the CDR3, the DNA is TGCAGCGTTGAACAGGGGGCAAGTGAGACCCAGTACTTC.

The chain uses TRBV24-1 and TRBJ2-1, with 10 bases aligning to TRBD1. This CDR3 region has 16 residues. Losses at the gene ends were 1 base for V and 5 bases for J; bases not matched to a gene: 4. Germline CDR1 is KGHDR and CDR2 is SFDVKD. The CDR3 DNA follows: TGTGCCACCAGTGATTTCAGGACAGGGGGGAACAATGAGCAGTTCTTC. Protein sequence: CATSDFRTGGNNEQFF.

The chain couples TRBV5-1 to TRBJ2-5, with TRBD2 matching 8 bases. Losses at the gene ends were 5 bases for V and 5 bases for J; bases not matched to a gene: 11. The CDR3 loop spans 15 amino acids. CDR1 SGHRS and CDR2 YFSETQ come from the germline V gene. The CDR3 protein is CASRLWSGSGETQYF. The CDR3 DNA follows: TGCGCCAGCAGGCTATGGAGCGGGAGTGGGGAGACCCAGTACTTC. Filled out from reference TRBV5-1 and TRBJ2-5, the complete variable domain reads KAGVTQTPRYLIKTRGQQVTLSCSPISGHRSVSWYQQTPGQGLQFLFEYFSETQRNKGNFPGRFSGRQFSNSRSEMNVSTLELGDSALYLCASRLWSGSGETQYFGPGTRLLVL.

The gene calls are TRBV7-9 and TRBJ2-3; 8 nucleotides match TRBD2. With V trimmed by 4 bases and J by 1 base, 10 bases remained unmatched. Germline-derived CDR1 and CDR2 are SEHNR and FQNEAQ (reference sequence). This CDR3 contains 17 residues. The CDR3 DNA sequence: TGTGCCAGCAGCTCCGCCTCCCTTAGCGGGGGCACAGATACGCAGTATTTT. Amino acid sequence: CASSSASLSGGTDTQYF.

This clone was observed a single time. This chain joins TRBV29-1 and TRBJ2-5; D unclear. Germline lookup yields CDR1 SQVTM and CDR2 ANQGSEA. The CDR3 is 14 residues long. V lost 6 bases to trimming and J lost 3 bases, with 17 bases between them. The CDR3 here is CSVLGAGVEETQYF. The CDR3 DNA sequence: TGCAGCGTCCTAGGCGCTGGAGTTGAAGAGACCCAGTACTTC.

V is TRBV7-9 and J is TRBJ2-1; D gene unclear. V was clipped by 3 bases and J by 5 bases, with 8 bases between them. The germline V gene encodes CDR1 SEHNR and CDR2 FQNEAQ (reference sequence). CDR3 length equals 13 residues. This chain's CDR3 is CASSFAQNNEQFF. CDR3 nucleotide sequence: TGTGCCAGCAGCTTTGCCCAGAACAATGAGCAGTTCTTC.

This clone was found once. V gene TRBV28 combines with J gene TRBJ1-4; D ambiguous. V lost 5 bases and J lost 6, with 13 bases in between. The CDR3 sequence is 14 residues long. Germline V gives CDR1 MDHEN, CDR2 SYDVKM. CDR3 protein: CASSPPTGYEKLFF. CDR3 DNA: TGTGCCAGCAGTCCGCCGACCGGGTATGAAAAACTGTTTTTT. The variable domain in full, with the rest retrieved from reference TRBV28 and TRBJ1-4, is DVKVTQSSRYLVKRTGEKVFLECVQDMDHENMFWYRQDPGLGLRLIYFSYDVKMKEKGDIPEGYSVSREKKERFSLILESASTNQTSMYLCASSPPTGYEKLFFGSGTQLSVL.

CDR3 sequence reads: CAWRVAGGSYEQYF. The CDR3 nucleotides read TGTGCCTGGAGGGTGGCGGGAGGCTCCTACGAGCAGTACTTC. This chain connects TRBV30 to TRBJ2-7; TRBD2 aligns across 8 bases. With V trimmed by 3 bases and J by 0 bases, 4 bases remained unmatched. This CDR3 comprises 14 residues. CDR1 is GTSNPN, CDR2 SVGIG, per germline (reference sequence).

V usage is TRBV19 and J usage is TRBJ2-1; D is perhaps TRBD1 (5 bases). Germline V gene data show CDR1 as LNHDA and CDR2 as SQIVND (reference sequence). Deletions cut 7 bases from V and 0 bases from J, with 19 bases between. This CDR3 region has 17 residues. The CDR3 region has the DNA TGTGCCAGTACCCCTCTTTGGGGCTCCAGCTCCTACAATGAGCAGTTCTTC. Amino acid sequence: CASTPLWGSSSYNEQFF.

This clone showed up just once. J is TRBJ2-7 and V is TRBV7-3, with D possibly matching TRBD2 (7 bases). With 1 base removed from V and 3 bases from J, the gap between germline ends came to 13 bases. CDR1 and CDR2 (germline): SGHTA, FQGTGA. The CDR3 loop spans 15 amino acids. This CDR3 is CASSLKAGAGYEQYF. CDR3 DNA: TGTGCCAGCAGCTTAAAGGCGGGGGCGGGCTACGAGCAGTACTTC.

V is TRBV7-9 and J is TRBJ1-3; D is ambiguous. The CDR3 totals 15 residues. Trimming shortened V by 3 bases and J by 4 bases, and 13 bases separated the two germline ends. Germline assignment: CDR1 SEHNR and CDR2 FQNEAQ (reference sequence). The DNA of the CDR3 is TGTGCCAGCAGCTTTAGCTCGGGAAGGGGAAACACCATATATTTT. Its translation is CASSFSSGRGNTIYF. Variable domain in full (rest from reference TRBV7-9 and TRBJ1-3): DTGVSQNPRHKITKRGQNVTFRCDPISEHNRLYWYRQTLGQGPEFLTYFQNEAQLEKSRLLSDRFSAERPKGSFSTLEIQRTEQGDSAMYLCASSFSSGRGNTIYFGEGSWLTVV.

The chain recombines TRBV7-6 with TRBJ2-1, with a possible D match to TRBD1 (5 bases). The CDR3 covers 18 residues. V shed 4 bases and J shed 2 bases, with 21 bases lying between them. Germline-derived CDR1 and CDR2 are SGHVS and FNYEAQ. The CDR3, as DNA: TGTGCCAGCAGCTATGGGGCGGTTCACTCCCTCCCCTACAATGAGCAGTTCTTC. Protein sequence: CASSYGAVHSLPYNEQFF. Based on the CDR3 plus reference TRBV7-6 and TRBJ2-1, the full variable domain is GAGVSQSPRYKVTKRGQDVALRCDPISGHVSLYWYRQALGQGPEFLTYFNYEAQQDKSGLPNDRFSAERPEGSISTLTIQRTEQRDSAMYRCASSYGAVHSLPYNEQFFGPGTRLTVL.

This chain joins TRBV25-1 and TRBJ2-2; 7 nucleotides line up with TRBD2. Germline CDR1 reads MGHDK; CDR2 reads SYGVNS. J was trimmed by 0 bases and V by 0 bases; bases with no gene match: 4. This CDR3 contains 17 residues. CDR3 nucleotides: TGTGCCAGCAGTGAATATGGGGGGAGGGCGAACACCGGGGAGCTGTTTTTT. Its protein is CASSEYGGRANTGELFF.

Only one count was recorded for this clone. The V and J genes are TRBV4-3 and TRBJ2-3; D not resolved. The CDR3 loop spans 15 amino acids. CDR1 and CDR2 from the germline V gene are LGHNA and YSLEER. The germline V and J ends were trimmed by 0 bases and 0 bases, with 7 bases remaining between them. This CDR3 reads CASSQDRASTDTQYF. The DNA for the CDR3 is TGCGCCAGCAGCCAAGATCGTGCTAGCACAGATACGCAGTATTTT.

The rearrangement links TRBV24-1 to TRBJ2-5, with 9 positions matching TRBD1. The CDR3 has 16 amino acids. CDR1 is KGHDR and CDR2 is SFDVKD in the germline V gene. The V segment lost 4 bases and the J segment 2 bases; nucleotides outside the gene matches: 7. CDR3 DNA: TGTGCCACCAGTGAATTCACAGGGGGCAGGCAAGAGACCCAGTACTTC. This gives the protein CATSEFTGGRQETQYF.